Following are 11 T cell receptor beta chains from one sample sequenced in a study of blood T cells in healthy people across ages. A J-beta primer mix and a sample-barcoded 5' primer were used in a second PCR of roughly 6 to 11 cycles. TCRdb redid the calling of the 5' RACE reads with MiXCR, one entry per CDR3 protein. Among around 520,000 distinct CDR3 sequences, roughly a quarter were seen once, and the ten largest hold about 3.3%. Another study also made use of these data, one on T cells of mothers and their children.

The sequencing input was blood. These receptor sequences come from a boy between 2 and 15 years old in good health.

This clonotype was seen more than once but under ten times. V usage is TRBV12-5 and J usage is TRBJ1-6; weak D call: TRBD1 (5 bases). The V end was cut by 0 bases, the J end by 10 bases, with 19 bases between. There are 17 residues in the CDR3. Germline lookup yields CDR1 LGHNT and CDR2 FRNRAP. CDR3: CASGLVLGQGNGSPLHF. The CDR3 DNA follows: TGTGCTAGTGGTTTGGTACTCGGGCAGGGCAATGGATCACCCCTCCACTTT. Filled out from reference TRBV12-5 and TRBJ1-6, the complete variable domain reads DARVTQTPRHKVTEMGQEVTMRCQPILGHNTVFWYRQTMMQGLELLAYFRNRAPLDDSGMPKDRFSAEMPDATLATLKIQPSEPRDSAVYFCASGLVLGQGNGSPLHFGNGTRLTVT.

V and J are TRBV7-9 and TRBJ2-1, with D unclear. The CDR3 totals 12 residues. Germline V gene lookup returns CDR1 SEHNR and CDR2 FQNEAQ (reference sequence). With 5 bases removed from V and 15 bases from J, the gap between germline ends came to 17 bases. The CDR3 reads CASSPDVELGFF. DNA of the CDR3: TGTGCCAGCAGCCCCGACGTTGAGCTGGGGTTCTTC.

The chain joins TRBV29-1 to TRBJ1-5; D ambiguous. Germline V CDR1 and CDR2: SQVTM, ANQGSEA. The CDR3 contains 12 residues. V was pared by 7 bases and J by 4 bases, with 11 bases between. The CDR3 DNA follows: TGCAGCGCTGGCGCCGAGAATCAGCCCCAGCATTTT. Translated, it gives CSAGAENQPQHF.

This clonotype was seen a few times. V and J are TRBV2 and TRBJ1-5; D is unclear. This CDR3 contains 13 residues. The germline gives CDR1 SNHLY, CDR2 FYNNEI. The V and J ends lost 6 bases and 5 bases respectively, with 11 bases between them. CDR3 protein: CASRVEGYQPQHF. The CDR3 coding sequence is TGTGCCAGCAGGGTGGAGGGATATCAGCCCCAGCATTTT.

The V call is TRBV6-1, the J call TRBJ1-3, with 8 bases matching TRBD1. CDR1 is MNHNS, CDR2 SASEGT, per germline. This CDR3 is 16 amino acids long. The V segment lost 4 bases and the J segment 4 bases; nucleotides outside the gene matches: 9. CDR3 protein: CASSAAGGSLGNTIYF. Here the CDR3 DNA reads TGTGCCAGCAGTGCCGCAGGGGGCTCGTTGGGAAACACCATATATTTT.

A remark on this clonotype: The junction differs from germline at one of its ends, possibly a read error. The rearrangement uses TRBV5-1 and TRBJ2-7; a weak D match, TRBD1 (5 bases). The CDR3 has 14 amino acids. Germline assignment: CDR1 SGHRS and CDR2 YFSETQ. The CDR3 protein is CASSERQGSYEQYF. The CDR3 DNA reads TGTGCCAGCAGCGAGAGGCAGGGCTCCTACGAGCAGTACTTC.

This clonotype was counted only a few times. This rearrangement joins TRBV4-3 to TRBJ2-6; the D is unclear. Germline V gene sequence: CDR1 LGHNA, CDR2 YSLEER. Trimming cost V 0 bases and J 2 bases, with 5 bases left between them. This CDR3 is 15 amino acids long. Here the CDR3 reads CASSQDLAGANVLTF. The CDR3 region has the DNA TGCGCCAGCAGCCAAGATCTAGCTGGGGCCAACGTCCTGACTTTC.

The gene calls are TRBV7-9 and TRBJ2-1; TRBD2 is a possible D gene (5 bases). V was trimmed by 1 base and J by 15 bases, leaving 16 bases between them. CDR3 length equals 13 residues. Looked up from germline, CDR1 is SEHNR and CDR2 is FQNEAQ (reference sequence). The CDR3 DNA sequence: TGTGCCAGCAGCTTAGGTTCCGAGGGAGAGGGGTTCTTC. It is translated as CASSLGSEGEGFF.

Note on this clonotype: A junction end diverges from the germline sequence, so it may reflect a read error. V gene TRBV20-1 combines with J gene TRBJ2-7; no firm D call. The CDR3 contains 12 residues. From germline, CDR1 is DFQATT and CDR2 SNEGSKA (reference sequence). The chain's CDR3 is CSVRERAYEQYF. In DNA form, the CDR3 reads TGCAGTGTTAGAGAGCGAGCCTACGAGCAGTACTTC.

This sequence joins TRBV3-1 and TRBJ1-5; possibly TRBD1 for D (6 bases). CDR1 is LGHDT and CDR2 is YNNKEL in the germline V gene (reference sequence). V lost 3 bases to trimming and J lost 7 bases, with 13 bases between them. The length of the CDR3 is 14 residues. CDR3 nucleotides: TGTGCCAGCAGCCACGGGGGCTGGGGCCAGCCCCAGCATTTT. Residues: CASSHGGWGQPQHF.

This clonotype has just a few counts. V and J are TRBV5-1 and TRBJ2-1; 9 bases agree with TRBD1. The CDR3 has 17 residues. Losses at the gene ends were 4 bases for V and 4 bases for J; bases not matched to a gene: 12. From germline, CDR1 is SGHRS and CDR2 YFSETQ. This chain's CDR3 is CASSVVPTGGGYNEQFF. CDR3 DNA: TGCGCCAGCAGCGTAGTGCCCACAGGGGGCGGGTACAATGAGCAGTTCTTC.